This T cell receptor (beta chain) is drawn from a study of T cells after yellow fever vaccination. Study results and limitations: Sorted repertoires could include abundant contaminating clonotypes from bulk cells.

A 5'RACE template-switching step, the method used to make TCR cDNA, added a universal primer site and UMIs. TCRdb re-called the 5' RACE reads through MiXCR, storing one row per CDR3 protein. In the table there are some 110,000 distinct CDR3 sequences, around 7.2% of which are singletons. This clonotype showed up many times. Its antigen is currently unknown. Germline lookup yields CDR1 SGHVS and CDR2 FNYEAQ. The CDR3 contains 15 residues. The V gene lost 1 base and the J gene lost 1 base, with 10 bases spanning the gap. The input for sequencing was CD4+ T cells sorted from PBMCs, taken about 49 days after the first yellow fever vaccination. The V gene is TRBV7-6, the J gene TRBJ1-1; D perhaps matches TRBD1 (6 bases). This sequence originates from a man younger than 30 who received the YFV17D yellow fever vaccine. The CDR3 nucleotides read TGTGCCAGCAGCTTAGTCTCACAGGGGAACACTGAAGCTTTCTTT. Its protein is CASSLVSQGNTEAFF.